This is a list of T cell receptor beta chains from one sample in a study of T cell repertoires in cytomegalovirus infection. TCRdb called the reads again in MiXCR, with one record for every CDR3 protein. The profile shows about 400,000 distinct CDR3 sequences, about a sixth of them singletons. Input material: PBMCs. The origin of the receptors is a human donor in good health (CMV status not recorded). Some clones in this sample may be carry-over from other donors' samples. The CDR3 runs from the conserved cysteine through the conserved F or W. The D gene is left open where the match is weak. Size is stated for part of the rows, as once, few or many counts, or as a class when the clone is expanded.

CDR3 protein,CDR3 DNA,V gene,clone size,D gene,J gene
CASSQDRGRMKNIQYF,TGCGCCAGCAGCCAAGATCGTGGGAGGATGAAAAACATTCAGTACTTC,TRBV4-3,.,.,TRBJ2-4
CASSLAGDRLTDTQYF,TGTGCCAGCAGCTTAGCGGGGGACAGGCTCACAGATACGCAGTATTTT,TRBV7-2,many,TRBD1,TRBJ2-3
CASSPGAPTGEAFF,TGTGCCAGCAGCCCGGGGGCCCCGACGGGCGAAGCTTTCTTT,TRBV5-5,many,.,TRBJ1-1
CASSQDMARPDSYEQYF,TGTGCCAGCAGCCAAGATATGGCAAGGCCTGACTCCTACGAGCAGTACTTC,TRBV4-2,many,.,TRBJ2-7
CASSQGTVQETQYF,TGTGCCAGCAGCCAGGGGACAGTACAAGAGACCCAGTACTTC,TRBV7-8,many,TRBD1,TRBJ2-5
CASGLGRYQETQYF,TGTGCTAGTGGTTTGGGGCGCTACCAAGAGACCCAGTACTTC,TRBV12-5,many,.,TRBJ2-5
CASSLTWTGVNEKLFF,TGTGCCAGCAGTTTAACGTGGACAGGGGTTAATGAAAAACTGTTTTTT,TRBV28,.,TRBD1,TRBJ1-4
CASTPHRWLTDTQYF,TGTGCCAGTACCCCCCATAGGTGGCTCACAGATACGCAGTATTTT,TRBV19,.,.,TRBJ2-3
CAIPVSGSYNEQFF,TGTGCCATACCCGTTAGCGGATCCTACAATGAGCAGTTCTTC,TRBV2,few,.,TRBJ2-1
CASSESGQYGYTF,TGCGCCAGCAGTGAGTCTGGACAGTATGGCTACACCTTC,TRBV10-1,.,.,TRBJ1-2
CSVVEGMGGYTF,TGCAGCGTGGTCGAAGGGATGGGCGGCTACACCTTC,TRBV29-1,few,.,TRBJ1-2
CASSDLAGRNNEQFF,TGTGCCAGCAGTGACTTAGCGGGGCGGAACAATGAGCAGTTCTTC,TRBV6-1,many,TRBD2,TRBJ2-1
CASSSGTVAGELFF,TGTGCCAGCAGCTCAGGGACAGTAGCCGGGGAGCTGTTTTTT,TRBV7-2,many,TRBD1,TRBJ2-2
CASIPSPRGLAPADTQYF,TGTGCCAGCATCCCCTCCCCAAGGGGCTTAGCTCCGGCAGATACGCAGTATTTT,TRBV6-5,.,.,TRBJ2-3
CASNPGMGEKLFF,TGTGCCAGCAACCCAGGGATGGGGGAAAAACTGTTTTTT,TRBV12-3/TRBV12-4,.,.,TRBJ1-4
CASSQELGGGYSPLHF,TGCGCCAGCAGCCAAGAACTAGGGGGCGGTTATTCACCCCTCCACTTT,TRBV4-3,few,TRBD1,TRBJ1-6
CASSLTGQGPNSPLHF,TGCGCCAGCAGCTTGACGGGACAGGGGCCTAATTCACCCCTCCACTTT,TRBV5-1,few,TRBD1,TRBJ1-6
CASSPTRGTGANVLTF,TGTGCCAGCAGCCCTACCCGGGGTACTGGGGCCAACGTCCTGACTTTC,TRBV3-1,few,.,TRBJ2-6
CASSDRTGVETQYF,TGCGCCAGCAGTGATAGGACAGGGGTTGAGACCCAGTACTTC,TRBV10-2,few,TRBD1,TRBJ2-5
CASSPLAGGGTDTQYF,TGTGCCAGCTCACCCCTCGCGGGGGGGGGCACAGATACGCAGTATTTT,TRBV18,few,TRBD2,TRBJ2-3
CASSYTSGYYNEQFF,TGTGCCAGCAGCTACACTAGCGGCTATTACAATGAGCAGTTCTTC,TRBV7-2,many,TRBD2,TRBJ2-1
CAWSGNRGSQPQHF,TGTGCCTGGAGTGGCAACAGGGGTAGCCAGCCCCAGCATTTT,TRBV30,.,TRBD1,TRBJ1-5
CASSPGHVGGTQYF,TGTGCCAGCTCACCAGGACACGTCGGGGGGACCCAGTACTTC,TRBV18,.,.,TRBJ2-5
CASRETGGRAGELFF,TGTGCCAGCAGGGAAACAGGGGGCCGGGCCGGGGAGCTGTTTTTT,TRBV6-1,.,TRBD1,TRBJ2-2
CASSMGQGRSNYGYTF,TGTGCCAGCAGCATGGGACAGGGACGATCTAACTATGGCTACACCTTC,TRBV5-4,few,TRBD1,TRBJ1-2
CASSESNPGTEGQYF,TGCGCCAGCAGTGAGTCGAACCCCGGGACAGAAGGGCAGTACTTC,TRBV10-2,.,TRBD1,TRBJ2-7
CASSFPGTDFQPQHF,TGTGCCAGCAGTTTTCCCGGGACGGACTTCCAACCCCAGCATTTT,TRBV28,few,.,TRBJ1-5
CASSLARPTSGATQYF,TGTGCCAGCAGCTTAGCGCGTCCGACTAGCGGAGCAACCCAGTACTTC,TRBV7-2,.,TRBD2,TRBJ2-5
CASSRSGTLGGTQYF,TGTGCCAGCAGCCGAAGTGGGACCCTAGGAGGGACCCAGTACTTC,TRBV7-2,many,.,TRBJ2-5
CSARAPGGHDNEQFF,TGCAGTGCTAGAGCCCCGGGGGGGCATGACAATGAGCAGTTCTTC,TRBV20-1,.,TRBD2,TRBJ2-1
CATSPGPNRVYTF,TGTGCCACCAGCCCGGGACCGAACCGCGTCTACACCTTC,TRBV15,.,.,TRBJ1-2
CAIRDSLNSPLHF,TGTGCCATCAGGGACAGCCTTAATTCACCCCTCCACTTT,TRBV10-3,.,.,TRBJ1-6
CASSYWLAGGLETQYF,TGTGCCAGCAGTTACTGGCTAGCGGGAGGGTTAGAGACCCAGTACTTC,TRBV6-6,.,TRBD2,TRBJ2-5
CASSLVRGRPSGNTIYF,TGTGCCAGCAGCTTAGTCCGAGGGCGCCCCTCTGGAAACACCATATATTTT,TRBV7-2,many,.,TRBJ1-3
CASSGSGGAVETQYF,TGTGCCAGCAGCGGTAGCGGGGGGGCGGTGGAGACCCAGTACTTC,TRBV2,few,TRBD2,TRBJ2-5
CASLRRNTEAFF,TGTGCCAGCCTCCGGAGGAACACTGAAGCTTTCTTT,TRBV12-3/TRBV12-4,.,.,TRBJ1-1
CASRRDDTGSTDTQYF,TGTGCCAGCAGGAGGGACGACACAGGATCAACAGATACGCAGTATTTT,TRBV28,many,.,TRBJ2-3
CASSLAGGRNTGELFF,TGTGCCAGCAGCTTAGCGGGGGGTAGGAACACCGGGGAGCTGTTTTTT,TRBV7-2,many,.,TRBJ2-2
CASSPSDRPDEKLFF,TGCGCCAGCAGCCCCTCGGACAGGCCCGATGAAAAACTGTTTTTT,TRBV4-1,.,TRBD1,TRBJ1-4
CASSLGPRTEAFF,TGTGCCAGCAGCTTGGGCCCGAGGACTGAAGCTTTCTTT,TRBV7-8,many,.,TRBJ1-1
CASSQRAGTTDTQYF,TGTGCCAGCAGCCAGAGGGCGGGGACTACAGATACGCAGTATTTT,TRBV11-3,.,.,TRBJ2-3
CASSPGQGRQPQHF,TGTGCCAGCAGCCCCGGACAGGGGAGGCAGCCCCAGCATTTT,TRBV7-2,many,TRBD1,TRBJ1-5